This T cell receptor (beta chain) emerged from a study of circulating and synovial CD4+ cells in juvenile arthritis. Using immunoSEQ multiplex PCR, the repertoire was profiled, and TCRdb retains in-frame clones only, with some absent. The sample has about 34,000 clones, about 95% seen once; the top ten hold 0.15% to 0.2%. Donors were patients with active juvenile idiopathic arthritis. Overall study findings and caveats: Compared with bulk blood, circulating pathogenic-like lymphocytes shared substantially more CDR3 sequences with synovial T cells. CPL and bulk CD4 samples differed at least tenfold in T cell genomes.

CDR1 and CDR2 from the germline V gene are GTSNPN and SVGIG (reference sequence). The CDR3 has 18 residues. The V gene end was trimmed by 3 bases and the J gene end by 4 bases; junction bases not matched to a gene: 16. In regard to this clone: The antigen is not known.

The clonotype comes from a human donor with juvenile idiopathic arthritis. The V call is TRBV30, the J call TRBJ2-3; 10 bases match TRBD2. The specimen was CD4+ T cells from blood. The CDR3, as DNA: TGTGCCTGGAGCGGACTACGCCGGGGGCTAGCGGGAGCAGATACGCAGTATTTT. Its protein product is CAWSGLRRGLAGADTQYF.